Included here is one T cell receptor (beta chain) sequence, with context. Antigen: not known. An expanded emulsion RT-PCR with primers for all TCR V genes paired CD8+ T cell chains. During the second nested PCR, blocking oligonucleotides suppressed genes that were not paired. Each CDR3 protein gets one entry after TCRdb re-called the emulsion pairing reads with MiXCR. The sample holds 3,500 to 4,500 distinct CDR3 sequences; over 35% are singletons and the top ten take more than 30%. This sample stems from a study of T cell repertoires in breast cancer. Overall study findings and caveats: TRBV7 predominated among shared TCRs, possibly a bias from eight TRBV7 primers. Tumor-free sentinel nodes shared only approximately 2% of tumor TCRs; involved nodes shared about 7.7%.

This CDR3 region has 15 residues. Trimming removed 5 bases at V and 2 bases at J, with 13 bases between. Germline CDR1 is SGHAT and CDR2 is FQNNGV. This sequence was found in a pool of human donors with breast cancer or a healthy control (not recorded which). V gene TRBV11-2 combines with J gene TRBJ2-1; the D is unclear. The sample was CD8+ T cells. The CDR3 spells CASSPWSLPYNEQFF. In DNA form, the CDR3 reads TGTGCCAGCAGCCCCTGGAGCCTTCCCTACAATGAGCAGTTCTTC.